The T cell receptor (beta chain) described here comes from a study of graft-versus-host responses after intestinal transplantation (dated by TCRdb to about 2021). For context, the study as a whole: Multivisceral, liver-intestinal, or isolated intestinal transplants were received by the recipients. All recipients received anti-thymocyte globulin induction followed by maintenance tacrolimus and steroids for roughly three years. Graft-versus-host and host-versus-graft alloreactive T cell clones were tracked in the graft, circulation and bone marrow after intestinal transplantation using bulk TCR-beta CDR3 sequencing. To identify alloreactive clones, pre-transplant mixed lymphocyte reaction products were sequenced and compared with unstimulated pre-transplant donor and recipient T cells. A cohort of 24 intestinal transplant recipients, including one retransplant, was enrolled, and a few patients lacking pretransplant specimens were excluded. Donor T cell macrochimerism was defined as a peak of at least 4% donor T cells among recipient peripheral blood mononuclear cells. Instead of going to the commercial service, samples from a few later patients were sequenced in-house on an Illumina MiSeq and processed with MiXCR. The paper's findings and limits, for the study overall: GvH clones turned up in recipient bone marrow, with some appearing earlier in ileal mucosa or blood, a pattern consistent with an intestinal mucosal origin. Conclusions were limited by the relatively low number and heterogeneity of intestinal transplant patients. In the allografts of patients with donor T cell macrochimerism, GvH to HvG T cell clonal ratios were high. Peak levels of circulating GvH clones were associated with declines in HvG clones early after transplant.

Receptors were amplified or captured by the immunoSEQ multiplex PCR assay. For most patients, genomic DNA was isolated with the Qiagen DNeasy Blood and Tissue Kit and shipped frozen to Adaptive Biotechnologies for TCR sequencing. For most patients, genomic DNA was subjected to high-throughput TCR-beta CDR3 sequencing by Adaptive Biotechnologies. Processing in the source paper ran as follows. Adaptive's ImmunoSEQ software supplied the TCR sequencing data for 15 to 20 patients, while MiXCR and VDJtools were used to process a few other patients. CD4 versus CD8 sorting errors were corrected by removing sequences found in both subsets at a frequency ratio below 5:1. CDR3 nucleotide sequences shared between donor and recipient were removed because their origin could not be assigned. To be classed as alloreactive, a clone needed at least 2-fold expansion over unstimulated cells and a minimum CFSE-low frequency of 0.002% (template counts) or 0.001% (read counts). Mappable clones were those detected in sequenced pre-transplant spleen, lymph node, or MLR CFSE-low populations of the donor or recipient. The cumulative frequency of alloreactive clones was calculated as a percentage of all sequences, weighted by copy number. Here the immuneACCESS table is served through TCRdb, limited to in-frame sequences with V and J called. Missing clones are a known gap in these copies; in checked studies unresolved V genes cover under half, and the rest lacks a known reason. V, J and clone size derive from that table, while D and trimming were established from the DNA sequence. The sample profile shows about 150,000 clones; around nine tenths of them were found once. Together, the top ten hold 0.15% to 0.2% of the sample.

The sample holds one count of this clone. What antigen it recognizes has not been identified. Nothing much larger sits one base from this clone, and base qualities are not available. The time point label on this specimen signifies: cells obtained before transplantation from donor or recipient. CD3+CD4+ and CD3+CD8+ populations were FACS-sorted from unstimulated pre-transplant donor and recipient cells taken from spleen or lymph nodes. From cysteine to phenylalanine, the CDR3 is 14 amino acids long. The CDR3 DNA has 42 bases and is translated from base 1. The germline V gene encodes CDR1 SGHRS and CDR2 YFSETQ. The junction carries 9 bases between V and J, which are trimmed by 2 bases and 1 base respectively.

The V gene is TRBV5-1 and the J gene is TRBJ1-1; no confident D gene assignment can be made. The sequencing used unstimulated CD4+ T cells sorted from spleen or lymph node cells, collected before intestinal transplant. The sequence was collected from a human donor who received an intestinal transplant. CDR3 loop: CASSLTAGNTEAFF. The sequenced DNA: TGCGCCAGCAGCTTAACCGCCGGGAACACTGAAGCTTTCTTT.